This T cell receptor (beta chain) is drawn from a study of blood T cell repertoires in COVID-19. For the study at large: COVID-19 samples collected from the United States, Italy and Spain covered acute and convalescent phases. The analysed material was cDNA or gDNA that came from T cells, B-cell-depleted T cells, or PBMCs.

Authors' data handling: For nucleated cells, counts were estimated from reference gene primer amplification. Profiling relied on immunoSEQ multiplex PCR, and the TCRdb table lists in-frame clones only, not all of them. The V and J calls and clone size are taken from that table; D and trimming were inferred from the DNA. The top ten hold roughly 29% of the sample, which has about 40,000 clones, over 70% seen once. The germline V gene has CDR1 MNHEY and CDR2 SVGAGI. This CDR3 has 14 residues. The V gene end was trimmed by 6 bases and the J gene end by 7 bases; junction bases not matched to a gene: 4. The receptor was isolated from a man at least 80 years old with active or convalescent COVID-19. Specimen: peripheral blood. This chain connects TRBV6-5 to TRBJ2-1; 12 bases line up with TRBD2. In nucleotides, the CDR3 is TGTGCCAGCAGGAGACTAGCGGGAGTTAATGAGCAGTTCTTC. As protein: CASRRLAGVNEQFF.